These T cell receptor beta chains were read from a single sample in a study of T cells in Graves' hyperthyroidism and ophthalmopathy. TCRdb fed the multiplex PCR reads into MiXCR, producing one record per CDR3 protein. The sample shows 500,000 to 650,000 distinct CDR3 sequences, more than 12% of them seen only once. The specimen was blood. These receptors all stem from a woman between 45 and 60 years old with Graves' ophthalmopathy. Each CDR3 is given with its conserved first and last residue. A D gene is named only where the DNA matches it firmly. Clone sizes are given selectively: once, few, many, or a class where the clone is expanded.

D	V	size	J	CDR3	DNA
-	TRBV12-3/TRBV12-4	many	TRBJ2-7	CASSWDFHYEQYF	TGTGCCAGCAGTTGGGACTTTCACTACGAGCAGTACTTC
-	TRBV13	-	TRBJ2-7	CASSLGVGGIDEQYF	TGTGCCAGCAGCTTAGGGGTTGGCGGAATTGACGAGCAGTACTTC
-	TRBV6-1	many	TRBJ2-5	CASSPGTSEVQTQYF	TGTGCCAGCAGTCCCGGGACCTCGGAGGTGCAGACCCAGTACTTC
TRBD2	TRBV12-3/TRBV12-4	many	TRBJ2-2	CASSTVAGGPFGELFF	TGTGCCAGCAGTACCGTAGCGGGAGGGCCCTTCGGGGAGCTGTTTTTT
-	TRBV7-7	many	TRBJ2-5	CASSVRSYETQYF	TGTGCTAGCAGCGTCCGCTCGTACGAGACCCAGTACTTC
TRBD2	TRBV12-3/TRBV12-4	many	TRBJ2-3	CASRESGAADTQYF	TGTGCCAGCAGAGAGAGCGGGGCTGCAGATACGCAGTATTTT
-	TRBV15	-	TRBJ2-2	CATSTFTQDASGELFF	TGTGCCACCAGCACCTTTACCCAGGACGCCAGTGGGGAGCTGTTTTTT
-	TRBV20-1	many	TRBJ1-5	CSARQEFSNQPQHF	TGCAGTGCTAGACAGGAGTTTAGCAATCAGCCCCAGCATTTT
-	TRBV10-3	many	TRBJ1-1	CAISDIGGLDTEAFF	TGTGCCATCAGTGATATCGGGGGACTCGATACTGAAGCTTTCTTT
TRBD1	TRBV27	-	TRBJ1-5	CASRGQGASHNQPQHF	TGTGCCAGCAGGGGACAGGGGGCCAGTCACAATCAGCCCCAGCATTTT
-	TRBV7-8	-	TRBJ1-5	CASSLSAIRAGNQPQHF	TGTGCCAGCAGCCTTTCAGCGATCAGGGCAGGCAATCAGCCCCAGCATTTT
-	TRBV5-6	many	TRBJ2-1	CASSAGPNNEQFF	TGTGCCAGCAGTGCCGGGCCCAACAATGAGCAGTTCTTC
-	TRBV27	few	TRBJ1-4	CASALGGNEKLFF	TGTGCCAGTGCGTTGGGGGGTAATGAAAAACTGTTTTTT
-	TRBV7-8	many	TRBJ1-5	CASSFGPRKNSNQPQHF	TGTGCCAGCAGCTTCGGGCCGAGGAAAAATAGCAATCAGCCCCAGCATTTT
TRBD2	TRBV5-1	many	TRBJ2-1	CASSSGLAGVGADEQFF	TGCGCCAGCAGCTCGGGACTAGCGGGAGTCGGTGCGGATGAGCAGTTCTTC
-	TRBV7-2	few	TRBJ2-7	CASSLKRTYEQYF	TGTGCCAGCAGCTTAAAACGAACCTACGAGCAGTACTTC
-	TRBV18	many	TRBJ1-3	CASSPPGRWDSGNTIYF	TGTGCCAGCTCACCACCGGGTCGTTGGGACTCTGGAAACACCATATATTTT
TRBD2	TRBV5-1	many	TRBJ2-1	CASSDGLAGGLKNEQFF	TGCGCCAGCAGTGACGGGCTAGCGGGAGGGCTTAAAAACGAGCAGTTCTTC
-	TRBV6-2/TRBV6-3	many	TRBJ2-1	CASSYPRREQFF	TGTGCCAGCAGTTACCCCCGTAGGGAGCAGTTCTTC
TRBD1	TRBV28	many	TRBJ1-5	CASSLRGQGLDQPQHF	TGTGCCAGCAGTTTAAGGGGACAGGGGTTGGATCAGCCCCAGCATTTT
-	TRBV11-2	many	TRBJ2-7	CANSPIGFEQYF	TGTGCCAACAGCCCCATAGGGTTCGAGCAGTACTTC
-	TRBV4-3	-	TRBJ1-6	CASSQDGNSPLHF	TGCGCCAGCAGCCAAGATGGTAATTCACCCCTCCACTTT
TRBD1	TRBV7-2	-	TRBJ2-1	CASSLVAGGVKLFNEQFF	TGTGCCAGCAGCTTAGTAGCAGGGGGCGTGAAATTGTTCAATGAGCAGTTCTTC
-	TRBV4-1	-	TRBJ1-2	CASTPIGLNRSNYGYTF	TGCGCCAGCACCCCCATAGGATTGAACAGATCTAACTATGGCTACACCTTC
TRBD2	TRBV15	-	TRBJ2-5	CATSREGASGETQYF	TGTGCCACCAGCAGAGAAGGGGCTAGCGGGGAGACCCAGTACTTC
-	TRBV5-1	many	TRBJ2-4	CASSPLGSPQNIQYF	TGCGCCAGCAGCCCGTTGGGGTCTCCCCAAAACATTCAGTACTTC
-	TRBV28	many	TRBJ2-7	CASSYSWAAYEQYF	TGTGCCAGCAGTTACAGCTGGGCTGCCTACGAGCAGTACTTC
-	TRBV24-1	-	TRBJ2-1	CATSSRGTGHNEQFF	TGTGCCACCAGTTCTAGGGGGACGGGACACAATGAGCAGTTCTTC